A selection of T cell receptor beta chains follows, all from one sample in a study of shared clonotypes between healthy human individuals. Method: immunoSEQ multiplex PCR; TCRdb's copy keeps in-frame clones and lacks some. This sample yields 2 million to 3 million clones, of which over 85% are seen a single time; 0.14% belongs to the top ten. The material sequenced was naive CD4+ T cells sorted from blood. These receptors were collected from a man between 18 and 35 years old in good health. The CDR3 runs from the conserved cysteine through the conserved F or W. A D gene is named only where the DNA matches it firmly. A row's size may be missing; if present it is once, few, many or a size class.

abundance: -; d_gene: TRBD2; j_gene: TRBJ2-5; v_gene: TRBV7-9; CDR3nt: TGTGCCAGCAGCTTAGTGATAGCGGGGGGACTACAAGAGACCCAGTACTTC; CDR3aa: CASSLVIAGGLQETQYF
abundance: -; d_gene: -; j_gene: TRBJ1-4; v_gene: TRBV29-1; CDR3nt: TGCAGCGTTACTCCCCAACGGACTAATGAAAAACTGTTTTTT; CDR3aa: CSVTPQRTNEKLFF
abundance: -; d_gene: TRBD1; j_gene: TRBJ2-7; v_gene: TRBV28; CDR3nt: TGTGCCAGCAGTGAGACTTATTGGGACAGGGGGTCCTCCTACGAGCAGTACTTC; CDR3aa: CASSETYWDRGSSYEQYF
abundance: -; d_gene: -; j_gene: TRBJ2-7; v_gene: TRBV6-5; CDR3nt: TGTGCCAGCAGTTACCGCTCTGCATCCTACGAGCAGTACTTC; CDR3aa: CASSYRSASYEQYF
abundance: -; d_gene: -; j_gene: TRBJ2-3; v_gene: TRBV11-2; CDR3nt: TGTGCCAGCAGCTTCGGCCCTCGCACAGATACGCAGTATTTT; CDR3aa: CASSFGPRTDTQYF
abundance: -; d_gene: TRBD1; j_gene: TRBJ2-1; v_gene: TRBV4-1; CDR3nt: TGCGCCAGCAGCCTCATTAGGGGGGACAGGGGGCCAGCTTACAATGAGCAGTTCTTC; CDR3aa: CASSLIRGDRGPAYNEQFF
abundance: -; d_gene: -; j_gene: TRBJ1-1; v_gene: TRBV6-6; CDR3nt: TGTGCCAGCAGTTACGGGCAGAGCACTGAAGCTTTCTTT; CDR3aa: CASSYGQSTEAFF
abundance: -; d_gene: -; j_gene: TRBJ2-7; v_gene: TRBV5-1; CDR3nt: TGCGCCAGCAGCTTGGAGGGGATCTACTACGAGCAGTACTTC; CDR3aa: CASSLEGIYYEQYF
abundance: -; d_gene: TRBD2; j_gene: TRBJ2-7; v_gene: TRBV5-1; CDR3nt: TGCGCCAGCAGCATGCCTCGGGGGGGCCAGAGCTACGAGCAGTACTTC; CDR3aa: CASSMPRGGQSYEQYF
abundance: -; d_gene: -; j_gene: TRBJ1-6; v_gene: TRBV30; CDR3nt: TGTGCCTGCGGTGAGGGGTTTGGGTCACCCCTCCACTTT; CDR3aa: CACGEGFGSPLHF
abundance: -; d_gene: -; j_gene: TRBJ1-5; v_gene: TRBV6-5; CDR3nt: TGTGCCAGCAGTTACTGGGGTAGTGATCAGCCCCAGCATTTT; CDR3aa: CASSYWGSDQPQHF
abundance: -; d_gene: TRBD2; j_gene: TRBJ2-3; v_gene: TRBV6-1; CDR3nt: TGTGCCAGCAGTGCTGGACTAGCGGGCTTCACAGATACGCAGTATTTT; CDR3aa: CASSAGLAGFTDTQYF
abundance: -; d_gene: TRBD1; j_gene: TRBJ2-7; v_gene: TRBV5-1; CDR3nt: TGCGCCAGCAGCAGGACAGGGCCAGACTCCTACGAGCAGTACTTC; CDR3aa: CASSRTGPDSYEQYF
abundance: once; d_gene: TRBD1; j_gene: TRBJ1-2; v_gene: TRBV28; CDR3nt: TGTGCCAGCACCCCAGGGGACAGGGTGGCGCAAGGCTACACCTTC; CDR3aa: CASTPGDRVAQGYTF
abundance: -; d_gene: TRBD1; j_gene: TRBJ1-6; v_gene: TRBV30; CDR3nt: TGTGCCTGGAGTACGACAGGGATCGGTTCACCCCTCCACTTT; CDR3aa: CAWSTTGIGSPLHF
abundance: -; d_gene: -; j_gene: TRBJ1-4; v_gene: TRBV4-1; CDR3nt: TGCGCCAGCAGCTTAGCCCCCCAGGGTGTTGAAAAACTGTTTTTT; CDR3aa: CASSLAPQGVEKLFF
abundance: -; d_gene: -; j_gene: TRBJ2-7; v_gene: TRBV7-9; CDR3nt: TGTGCCAGCAGCTTAACTGGCTTGGGCTACGAGCAGTACTTC; CDR3aa: CASSLTGLGYEQYF
abundance: -; d_gene: TRBD1; j_gene: TRBJ1-1; v_gene: TRBV7-9; CDR3nt: TGTGCCAGCAGCTCCGACAGGGTCGGCACTGAAGCTTTCTTT; CDR3aa: CASSSDRVGTEAFF
abundance: few; d_gene: -; j_gene: TRBJ1-1; v_gene: TRBV12-5; CDR3nt: TGTGCTAGTGGTTTGGGGGACGGGTTGAACACTGAAGCTTTCTTT; CDR3aa: CASGLGDGLNTEAFF
abundance: -; d_gene: -; j_gene: TRBJ1-2; v_gene: TRBV7-2; CDR3nt: TGTGCCAGCAGCCCGGGGGTCGTCAACTATGGCTACACCTTC; CDR3aa: CASSPGVVNYGYTF
abundance: -; d_gene: -; j_gene: TRBJ2-5; v_gene: TRBV30; CDR3nt: TGTGCCTGGCGGCTTACGAGCCCGGAGACCCAGTACTTC; CDR3aa: CAWRLTSPETQYF
abundance: -; d_gene: -; j_gene: TRBJ1-1; v_gene: TRBV30; CDR3nt: TGTGCCTGGAGTGTAAGGAGGAACACTGAAGCTTTCTTT; CDR3aa: CAWSVRRNTEAFF
abundance: once; d_gene: -; j_gene: TRBJ2-7; v_gene: TRBV4-1; CDR3nt: TGCGCCAGCAGCCAAGAATCGGGGCCCGTCGGTTGGCAGTACTTC; CDR3aa: CASSQESGPVGWQYF
abundance: -; d_gene: -; j_gene: TRBJ2-2; v_gene: TRBV28; CDR3nt: TGTGCCAGCAGCTCACTAGACATGTCGCGCGGGGAGCTGTTTTTT; CDR3aa: CASSSLDMSRGELFF
abundance: -; d_gene: -; j_gene: TRBJ1-6; v_gene: TRBV6-6; CDR3nt: TGTGCCAGCACCCCGGGGGGGACCAATTCACCCCTCCACTTT; CDR3aa: CASTPGGTNSPLHF
abundance: -; d_gene: TRBD2; j_gene: TRBJ2-3; v_gene: TRBV5-1; CDR3nt: TGCGCCAGCTGCATAGCGGGAGCGGTAGATACGCAGTATTTT; CDR3aa: CASCIAGAVDTQYF
abundance: -; d_gene: -; j_gene: TRBJ1-2; v_gene: TRBV19; CDR3nt: TGTGCCAGTAGACCCGATGGGGAGGCTAACTATGGCTACACCTTC; CDR3aa: CASRPDGEANYGYTF
abundance: -; d_gene: -; j_gene: TRBJ2-7; v_gene: TRBV5-5; CDR3nt: TGTGCCAGCAGCCGAGGACCCCCGAGCTCCTACGAGCAGTACTTC; CDR3aa: CASSRGPPSSYEQYF
abundance: -; d_gene: -; j_gene: TRBJ1-6; v_gene: TRBV28; CDR3nt: TGTGCCAGCAGTTTCCAAGGGAACCCGTACTCACCCCTCCACTTT; CDR3aa: CASSFQGNPYSPLHF
abundance: -; d_gene: -; j_gene: TRBJ2-2; v_gene: TRBV20-1; CDR3nt: TGCAGTGCTTCCATAACCGGGGAGCTGTTTTTT; CDR3aa: CSASITGELFF
abundance: -; d_gene: TRBD2; j_gene: TRBJ2-1; v_gene: TRBV7-9; CDR3nt: TGTGCCAGCAGCTCCCCGGGGGGAGCTAGCGGGACCAATGAGCAGTTCTTC; CDR3aa: CASSSPGGASGTNEQFF
abundance: -; d_gene: -; j_gene: TRBJ2-4; v_gene: TRBV12-5; CDR3nt: TGTGCTAGTGCCCTGACAGAGTTCGGGGTTCAGTACTTC; CDR3aa: CASALTEFGVQYF
abundance: -; d_gene: TRBD2; j_gene: TRBJ2-1; v_gene: TRBV9; CDR3nt: TGTGCCAGCAGCAGAGCGGGAGTGAGCGTCAATGAGCAGTTCTTC; CDR3aa: CASSRAGVSVNEQFF
abundance: -; d_gene: -; j_gene: TRBJ1-4; v_gene: TRBV25-1; CDR3nt: TGTGCCAGCAGTGAATCTTTAGTTCAGGACCCCGAAAAACTGTTTTTT; CDR3aa: CASSESLVQDPEKLFF
abundance: -; d_gene: -; j_gene: TRBJ1-4; v_gene: TRBV28; CDR3nt: TGTGCCAGCAGTTTATTCCCAGGGAGGCCAACTAATGAAAAACTGTTTTTT; CDR3aa: CASSLFPGRPTNEKLFF
abundance: -; d_gene: -; j_gene: TRBJ1-6; v_gene: TRBV6-6; CDR3nt: TGTGCCAGCAGTTACGACGGCCGACCCCTCCACTTT; CDR3aa: CASSYDGRPLHF
abundance: -; d_gene: TRBD1; j_gene: TRBJ2-2; v_gene: TRBV5-1; CDR3nt: TGCGCCAGCAGCTGGCAGGGGGCGGACACCGGGGAGCTGTTTTTT; CDR3aa: CASSWQGADTGELFF
abundance: -; d_gene: TRBD2; j_gene: TRBJ2-7; v_gene: TRBV6-6; CDR3nt: TGTGCCAGCAGTTCAAGCGGGGGGGCACCCTACGAGCAGTACTTC; CDR3aa: CASSSSGGAPYEQYF
abundance: -; d_gene: TRBD1; j_gene: TRBJ1-2; v_gene: TRBV19; CDR3nt: TGTGCCAGTCGACCACTGACCGGGACAGGGACTAACTATGGCTACACCTTC; CDR3aa: CASRPLTGTGTNYGYTF
abundance: -; d_gene: -; j_gene: TRBJ2-7; v_gene: TRBV5-1; CDR3nt: TGCGCCAGCAGTTGGACCAGTTTGGGTGACTACGAGCAGTACTTC; CDR3aa: CASSWTSLGDYEQYF
abundance: once; d_gene: -; j_gene: TRBJ2-7; v_gene: TRBV6-5; CDR3nt: TGTGCCAGCAGGTCGATCGGGGACGAGCAGTACTTC; CDR3aa: CASRSIGDEQYF
abundance: -; d_gene: TRBD2; j_gene: TRBJ2-1; v_gene: TRBV9; CDR3nt: TGTGCCAGCAGCCCCCTCGGGAGGGCCGCAATGAATGAGCAGTTCTTC; CDR3aa: CASSPLGRAAMNEQFF
abundance: -; d_gene: -; j_gene: TRBJ1-3; v_gene: TRBV25-1; CDR3nt: TGTGCCAGCAGTAAGGGGACTGGAAACACCATATATTTT; CDR3aa: CASSKGTGNTIYF